This record covers a single TCR beta chain. The data are from a study of blood T cell repertoires in COVID-19. In the study overall: The United States, Italy and Spain were the sources of the acute and convalescent COVID-19 samples.

Some clones are missing from TCRdb's copy, which holds only in-frame ones; the method was immunoSEQ multiplex PCR. The sample lists approximately 500,000 clones, approximately 89% occurring once. This CDR3 comprises 18 residues. The V end lost 2 bases, the J end lost 1 base, and 18 bases lay between the germline ends. Germline V gene data show CDR1 as LNHNV and CDR2 as YYDKDF (reference sequence). Sequencing was carried out using peripheral blood. The chain is built from TRBV15 and TRBJ2-1; D is perhaps TRBD2 (6 bases). This clonotype was sampled from a man aged 18 to 30 with COVID-19, enrolled during active disease. The CDR3 DNA is TGTGCCACCAGCAGAATCGGCGTTCCGGGAGAGTCCTACAATGAGCAGTTCTTC. It translates to CATSRIGVPGESYNEQFF.